This is a list of T cell receptor beta chains from one sample in a study of beta chain features in type 1 diabetes. Sequencing used immunoSEQ multiplex PCR; TCRdb keeps in-frame clones, though not all of them. In the table there are some 150,000 clones, more than 9% of which are singletons. Sequencing was done on a sample of naive CD4+ T cells from blood. These receptors originate from a man aged 18 to 30 in good health. The CDR3 runs from the conserved cysteine through the conserved F or W. Each record gives: V gene, J gene, D gene, CDR3 length, clone size, CDR3 protein, CDR3 DNA. The D gene is left open where the match is weak. A row's size may be missing; if present it is once, few, many or a size class.

V gene: TRBV29-1
J gene: TRBJ2-5
D gene: -
CDR3 length: 11
clone size: many
CDR3 protein: CSVTQQETQYF
CDR3 DNA: TGCAGCGTTACACAGCAAGAGACCCAGTACTTC

V gene: TRBV19
J gene: TRBJ2-7
D gene: TRBD1
CDR3 length: 13
clone size: few
CDR3 protein: CASRKQGSYEQYF
CDR3 DNA: TGTGCCAGTAGAAAACAGGGGTCCTACGAGCAGTACTTC

V gene: TRBV30
J gene: TRBJ2-4
D gene: -
CDR3 length: 14
clone size: many
CDR3 protein: CAWSQGLAKNIQYF
CDR3 DNA: TGTGCCTGGAGTCAGGGACTAGCCAAAAACATTCAGTACTTC

V gene: TRBV6-1
J gene: TRBJ1-2
D gene: -
CDR3 length: 12
clone size: few
CDR3 protein: CASTAEVYGYTF
CDR3 DNA: TGTGCCAGCACCGCAGAGGTCTATGGCTACACCTTC

V gene: TRBV7-9
J gene: TRBJ1-1
D gene: TRBD1
CDR3 length: 18
clone size: few
CDR3 protein: CASSLEPSRGLGNTEAFF
CDR3 DNA: TGTGCCAGCAGCTTAGAGCCCTCCAGGGGGCTGGGGAACACTGAAGCTTTCTTT

V gene: TRBV28
J gene: TRBJ1-2
D gene: -
CDR3 length: 12
clone size: -
CDR3 protein: CASNLPEGGYTF
CDR3 DNA: TGTGCCAGCAACCTTCCGGAGGGCGGCTACACCTTC

V gene: TRBV11-2
J gene: TRBJ1-2
D gene: -
CDR3 length: 17
clone size: -
CDR3 protein: CASSSLTGYLNPYGYTF
CDR3 DNA: TGTGCCAGCAGCTCCCTGACAGGCTACCTCAACCCTTATGGCTACACCTTC

V gene: TRBV7-2
J gene: TRBJ2-1
D gene: TRBD2
CDR3 length: 15
clone size: -
CDR3 protein: CASSAQGTSGGPQFF
CDR3 DNA: TGTGCCAGCAGCGCCCAAGGGACTAGCGGGGGGCCCCAGTTCTTC

V gene: TRBV29-1
J gene: TRBJ2-7
D gene: TRBD1
CDR3 length: 15
clone size: many
CDR3 protein: CSVSKGQLPSYEQYF
CDR3 DNA: TGCAGCGTAAGTAAGGGACAGCTGCCTTCCTACGAGCAGTACTTC

V gene: TRBV20-1
J gene: TRBJ1-6
D gene: TRBD1
CDR3 length: 9
clone size: many
CDR3 protein: CRTGFPLHF
CDR3 DNA: TGCAGGACAGGGTTTCCCCTCCACTTT

V gene: TRBV11-2
J gene: TRBJ1-1
D gene: -
CDR3 length: 14
clone size: -
CDR3 protein: CASRVGLLNTEAFF
CDR3 DNA: TGTGCCAGTCGGGTAGGACTCCTGAACACTGAAGCTTTCTTT

V gene: TRBV7-2
J gene: TRBJ2-5
D gene: TRBD1
CDR3 length: 13
clone size: -
CDR3 protein: CASSRGQGETQYF
CDR3 DNA: TGTGCCAGCAGCAGAGGACAGGGGGAGACCCAGTACTTC

V gene: TRBV27
J gene: TRBJ1-6
D gene: TRBD1
CDR3 length: 17
clone size: few
CDR3 protein: CASRWGQGYLYNSPLHF
CDR3 DNA: TGTGCCAGCAGATGGGGACAGGGGTACCTCTATAATTCACCCCTCCACTTT

V gene: TRBV7-3
J gene: TRBJ1-2
D gene: -
CDR3 length: 14
clone size: few
CDR3 protein: CASSPSGGGYGYTF
CDR3 DNA: TGTGCCAGCAGCCCCTCGGGTGGCGGCTATGGCTACACCTTC

V gene: TRBV5-4
J gene: TRBJ1-2
D gene: -
CDR3 length: 16
clone size: -
CDR3 protein: CATYSAQRDFNYGYTF
CDR3 DNA: TGTGCCACCTATTCCGCCCAAAGAGACTTTAACTATGGCTACACCTTC

V gene: TRBV7-2
J gene: TRBJ2-2
D gene: TRBD2
CDR3 length: 16
clone size: -
CDR3 protein: CASSPPSGAQTGELFF
CDR3 DNA: TGTGCCAGCAGCCCCCCTAGCGGGGCCCAAACCGGGGAGCTGTTTTTT

V gene: TRBV5-1
J gene: TRBJ2-5
D gene: -
CDR3 length: 14
clone size: few
CDR3 protein: CASSTHRATETQYF
CDR3 DNA: TGCGCCAGCAGCACCCACAGGGCGACGGAGACCCAGTACTTC

V gene: TRBV13
J gene: TRBJ2-7
D gene: TRBD1
CDR3 length: 16
clone size: few
CDR3 protein: CASSLGSRTGTYEQYF
CDR3 DNA: TGTGCCAGCAGCTTAGGTTCTCGGACAGGGACCTACGAGCAGTACTTC

V gene: TRBV6-6
J gene: TRBJ2-3
D gene: -
CDR3 length: 15
clone size: -
CDR3 protein: CASSYSLVNTDTQYF
CDR3 DNA: TGTGCCAGCAGTTACTCGTTAGTCAACACAGATACGCAGTATTTT

V gene: TRBV19
J gene: TRBJ2-1
D gene: -
CDR3 length: 16
clone size: few
CDR3 protein: CASTPPGTLRYNEQFF
CDR3 DNA: TGTGCCAGTACCCCGCCCGGGACACTCCGCTACAATGAGCAGTTCTTC

V gene: TRBV6-6
J gene: TRBJ2-1
D gene: TRBD2
CDR3 length: 15
clone size: few
CDR3 protein: CAIGASGGRYNEQFF
CDR3 DNA: TGTGCCATCGGGGCTAGCGGGGGGCGTTACAATGAGCAGTTCTTC

V gene: TRBV4-1
J gene: TRBJ1-1
D gene: TRBD1
CDR3 length: 17
clone size: -
CDR3 protein: CASSHRTGGDLMAEAFF
CDR3 DNA: TGCGCCAGCAGCCATAGGACAGGGGGTGATTTAATGGCTGAAGCTTTCTTT

V gene: TRBV5-1
J gene: TRBJ2-2
D gene: -
CDR3 length: 15
clone size: -
CDR3 protein: CASSYRRENTGELFF
CDR3 DNA: TGCGCCAGCAGTTATCGGCGGGAGAACACCGGGGAGCTGTTTTTT

V gene: TRBV7-2
J gene: TRBJ2-1
D gene: TRBD2
CDR3 length: 16
clone size: -
CDR3 protein: CASSGQRGTPGDEQFF
CDR3 DNA: TGTGCCAGCAGCGGACAGCGGGGGACTCCTGGGGATGAGCAGTTCTTC

V gene: TRBV5-6
J gene: TRBJ2-1
D gene: TRBD2
CDR3 length: 12
clone size: many
CDR3 protein: CASSATSGEQFF
CDR3 DNA: TGTGCCAGCAGCGCTACTAGCGGTGAGCAGTTCTTC

V gene: TRBV18
J gene: TRBJ2-7
D gene: TRBD2
CDR3 length: 14
clone size: many
CDR3 protein: CASSPSSGDYEQYF
CDR3 DNA: TGTGCCAGCTCACCATCGAGCGGGGATTACGAGCAGTACTTC

V gene: TRBV18
J gene: TRBJ2-1
D gene: TRBD2
CDR3 length: 13
clone size: -
CDR3 protein: CASLAGAYNEQFF
CDR3 DNA: TGTGCCAGCTTAGCGGGGGCCTACAATGAGCAGTTCTTC

V gene: TRBV4-2
J gene: TRBJ1-2
D gene: -
CDR3 length: 15
clone size: few
CDR3 protein: CASSQEGALSDGYTF
CDR3 DNA: TGTGCCAGCAGCCAAGAGGGGGCACTTTCGGATGGCTACACCTTC

V gene: TRBV5-4
J gene: TRBJ1-2
D gene: TRBD1
CDR3 length: 16
clone size: -
CDR3 protein: CASRGQGVTSNYGYTF
CDR3 DNA: TGTGCCAGCAGGGGACAGGGGGTTACGAGTAACTATGGCTACACCTTC

V gene: TRBV27
J gene: TRBJ1-5
D gene: -
CDR3 length: 15
clone size: few
CDR3 protein: CASSLTRTPNQPQHF
CDR3 DNA: TGTGCCAGCAGCCTTACTCGGACACCCAATCAGCCCCAGCATTTT

V gene: TRBV5-1
J gene: TRBJ2-7
D gene: -
CDR3 length: 15
clone size: -
CDR3 protein: CASSFRAGNTYEQYF
CDR3 DNA: TGCGCCAGCAGCTTTAGGGCAGGGAATACCTACGAGCAGTACTTC

V gene: TRBV6-6
J gene: TRBJ2-5
D gene: -
CDR3 length: 15
clone size: -
CDR3 protein: CASSYGGAYRETQYF
CDR3 DNA: TGTGCCAGCAGTTACGGGGGGGCCTATCGAGAGACCCAGTACTTC

V gene: TRBV4-1
J gene: TRBJ2-1
D gene: -
CDR3 length: 18
clone size: few
CDR3 protein: CASSQERSGTGVHNEQFF
CDR3 DNA: TGCGCCAGCAGCCAAGAACGGTCGGGTACGGGGGTCCACAATGAGCAGTTCTTC

V gene: TRBV30
J gene: TRBJ1-5
D gene: TRBD1
CDR3 length: 15
clone size: many
CDR3 protein: CAWSLRDRVDQPQHF
CDR3 DNA: TGTGCCTGGAGTTTGCGGGACAGGGTCGATCAGCCCCAGCATTTT

V gene: TRBV5-5
J gene: TRBJ1-2
D gene: TRBD1
CDR3 length: 17
clone size: few
CDR3 protein: CASSIALGQGRGYGYTF
CDR3 DNA: TGTGCCAGCAGCATTGCACTCGGACAGGGCAGGGGCTATGGCTACACCTTC

V gene: TRBV30
J gene: TRBJ2-5
D gene: -
CDR3 length: 14
clone size: -
CDR3 protein: CAWWGVGGQETQYF
CDR3 DNA: TGTGCCTGGTGGGGGGTGGGGGGACAAGAGACCCAGTACTTC

V gene: TRBV5-1
J gene: TRBJ1-1
D gene: TRBD1
CDR3 length: 13
clone size: -
CDR3 protein: CASSQDRVGEAFF
CDR3 DNA: TGCGCCAGCAGCCAAGACAGGGTTGGTGAAGCTTTCTTT

V gene: TRBV7-8
J gene: TRBJ2-5
D gene: -
CDR3 length: 14
clone size: few
CDR3 protein: CASSLTVGVETQYF
CDR3 DNA: TGTGCCAGCAGCCTTACCGTCGGGGTAGAGACCCAGTACTTC

V gene: TRBV6-5
J gene: TRBJ2-3
D gene: TRBD1
CDR3 length: 15
clone size: few
CDR3 protein: CASTLGTGFRDTQYF
CDR3 DNA: TGTGCCAGCACCCTAGGGACAGGGTTTAGAGATACGCAGTATTTT